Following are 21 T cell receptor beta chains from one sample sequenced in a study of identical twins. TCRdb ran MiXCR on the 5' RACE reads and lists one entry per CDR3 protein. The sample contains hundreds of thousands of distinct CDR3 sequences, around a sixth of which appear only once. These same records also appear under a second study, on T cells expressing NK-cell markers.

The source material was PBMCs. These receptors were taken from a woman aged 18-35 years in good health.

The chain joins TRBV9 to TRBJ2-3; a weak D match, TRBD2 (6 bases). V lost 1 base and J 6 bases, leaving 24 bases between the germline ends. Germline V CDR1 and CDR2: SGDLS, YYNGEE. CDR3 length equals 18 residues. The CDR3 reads CASSVRKGATSSVDTQYF. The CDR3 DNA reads TGTGCCAGCAGCGTAAGGAAGGGCGCGACTAGTTCGGTGGATACGCAGTATTTT. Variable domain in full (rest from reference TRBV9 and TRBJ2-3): DSGVTQTPKHLITATGQRVTLRCSPRSGDLSVYWYQQSLDQGLQFLIQYYNGEERAKGNILERFSAQQFPDLHSELNLSSLELGDSALYFCASSVRKGATSSVDTQYFGPGTRLTVL.

CDR3 in amino acids: CASSGQGAWETQYF. DNA for the CDR3: TGTGCCAGCAGTGGCCAGGGGGCTTGGGAGACCCAGTACTTC. The V gene is TRBV6-1, the J gene TRBJ2-5; 8 bases agree with TRBD1. CDR3 length equals 14 residues. Germline loops: CDR1 MNHNS, CDR2 SASEGT. The V and J ends lost 4 bases and 5 bases, in that order; junction bases with no gene match: 6.

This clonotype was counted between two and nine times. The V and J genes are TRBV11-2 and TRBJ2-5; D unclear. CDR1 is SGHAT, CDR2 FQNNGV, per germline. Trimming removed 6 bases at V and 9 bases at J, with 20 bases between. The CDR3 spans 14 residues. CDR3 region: CASRLWKPTTAQYF. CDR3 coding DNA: TGTGCCAGCAGACTCTGGAAACCAACAACGGCCCAGTACTTC.

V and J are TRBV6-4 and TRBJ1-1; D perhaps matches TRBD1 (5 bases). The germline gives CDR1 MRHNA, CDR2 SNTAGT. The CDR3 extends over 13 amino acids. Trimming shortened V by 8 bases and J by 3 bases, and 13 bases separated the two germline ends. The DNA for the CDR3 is TGTGCCAGCTCGTGGAAAGGGGACACTGAAGCTTTCTTT. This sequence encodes CASSWKGDTEAFF.

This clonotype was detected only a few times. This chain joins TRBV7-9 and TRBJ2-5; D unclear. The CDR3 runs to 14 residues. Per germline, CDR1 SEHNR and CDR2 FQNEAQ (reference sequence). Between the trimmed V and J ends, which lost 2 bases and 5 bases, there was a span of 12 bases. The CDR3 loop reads CASSLTWICETQYF. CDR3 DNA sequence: TGTGCCAGCAGCTTAACTTGGATTTGTGAGACCCAGTACTTC.

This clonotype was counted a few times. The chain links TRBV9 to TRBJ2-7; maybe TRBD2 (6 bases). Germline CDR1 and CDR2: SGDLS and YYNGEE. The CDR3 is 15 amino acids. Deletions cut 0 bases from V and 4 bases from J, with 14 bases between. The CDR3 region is CASSVEVGRGYEQYF. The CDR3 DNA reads TGTGCCAGCAGCGTAGAGGTCGGGAGAGGTTACGAGCAGTACTTC.

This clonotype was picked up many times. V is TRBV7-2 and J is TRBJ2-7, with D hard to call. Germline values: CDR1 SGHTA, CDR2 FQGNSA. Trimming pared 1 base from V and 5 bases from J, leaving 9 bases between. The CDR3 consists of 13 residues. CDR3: CASSLVGGDEQYF. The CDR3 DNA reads TGTGCCAGCAGCTTAGTCGGTGGAGACGAGCAGTACTTC.

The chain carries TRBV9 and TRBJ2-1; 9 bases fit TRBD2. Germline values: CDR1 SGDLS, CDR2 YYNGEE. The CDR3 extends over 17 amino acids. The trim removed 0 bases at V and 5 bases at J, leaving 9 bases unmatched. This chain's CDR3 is CASSVAPLAGTHNEQFF. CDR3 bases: TGTGCCAGCAGCGTAGCTCCCCTAGCGGGAACCCACAATGAGCAGTTCTTC.

CDR3 sequence reads: CASSVGREKLFF. In DNA, the CDR3 is TGTGCCAGCAGCGTGGGACGAGAAAAACTGTTTTTT. The chain employs TRBV7-9 and TRBJ1-4; D possibly corresponds to TRBD1 (5 bases). Trimming cost V 5 bases and J 8 bases, with 9 bases left between them. The CDR3 length is 12 residues. Per germline, CDR1 SEHNR and CDR2 FQNEAQ (reference sequence). Full variable domain (outside the CDR3, taken from reference TRBV7-9 and TRBJ1-4): DTGVSQNPRHKITKRGQNVTFRCDPISEHNRLYWYRQTLGQGPEFLTYFQNEAQLEKSRLLSDRFSAERPKGSFSTLEIQRTEQGDSAMYLCASSVGREKLFFGSGTQLSVL.

DNA of the CDR3: TGTGCCACGAGCCGACAGGCCGCTTGGAACACCGGGGAGCTGTTTTTT. It yields the protein CATSRQAAWNTGELFF. This chain joins TRBV10-3 and TRBJ2-2; weak D call: TRBD1 (6 bases). V dropped 10 bases and J dropped 1 base, with 19 bases sitting between them. CDR1 and CDR2 (germline): ENHRY, SYGVKD. This CDR3 has 16 amino acids.

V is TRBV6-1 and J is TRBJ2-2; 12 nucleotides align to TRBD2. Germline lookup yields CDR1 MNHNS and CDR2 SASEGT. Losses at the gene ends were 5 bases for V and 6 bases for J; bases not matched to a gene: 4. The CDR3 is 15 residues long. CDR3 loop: CASSPTSGSAGELFF. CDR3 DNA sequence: TGTGCCAGCAGTCCGACTAGCGGGAGTGCCGGGGAGCTGTTTTTT.

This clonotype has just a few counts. The DNA of the CDR3 is TGCAGTGCTAGAGAAGGGGTAACCCGCGCTGAAGCTTTCTTT. Residues: CSAREGVTRAEAFF. The chain couples TRBV20-1 to TRBJ1-1, with D possibly being TRBD1 (5 bases). CDR1 and CDR2 (germline): DFQATT, SNEGSKA (reference sequence). Trimming removed 0 bases at V and 6 bases at J, with 14 bases between. This CDR3 is 14 amino acids long.

CDR3 coding DNA: TGTGCCATCAGTGAAGGGGGCCGGGGGAGATTAAAAGAGACCCAGTACTTC. Translation gives CAISEGGRGRLKETQYF. The genes are TRBV10-3 and TRBJ2-5; D may be TRBD1 (7 bases). The CDR3 sequence is 17 residues long. Per germline, CDR1 ENHRY and CDR2 SYGVKD. Trimming shortened V by 3 bases and J by 3 bases, and 20 bases separated the two germline ends.

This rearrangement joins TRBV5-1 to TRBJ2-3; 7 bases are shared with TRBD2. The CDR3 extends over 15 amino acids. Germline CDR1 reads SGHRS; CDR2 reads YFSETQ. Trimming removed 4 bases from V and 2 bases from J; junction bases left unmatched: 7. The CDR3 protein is CASSLGTTTTDTQYF. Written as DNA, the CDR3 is TGCGCCAGCAGCCTGGGGACTACCACCACAGATACGCAGTATTTT.

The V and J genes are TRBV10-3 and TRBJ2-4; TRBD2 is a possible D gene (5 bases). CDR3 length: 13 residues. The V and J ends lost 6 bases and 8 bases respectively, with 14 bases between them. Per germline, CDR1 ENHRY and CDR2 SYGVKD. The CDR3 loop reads CAIREVNRDIQYF. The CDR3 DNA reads TGTGCCATCAGGGAGGTCAATAGGGACATTCAGTACTTC.

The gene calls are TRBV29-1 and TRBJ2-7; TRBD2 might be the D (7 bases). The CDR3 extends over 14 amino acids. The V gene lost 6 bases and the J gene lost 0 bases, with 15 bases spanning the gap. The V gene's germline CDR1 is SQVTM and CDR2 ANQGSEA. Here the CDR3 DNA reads TGCAGCGTGGGGGCGGGGGCGGCCTCCTACGAGCAGTACTTC. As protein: CSVGAGAASYEQYF.

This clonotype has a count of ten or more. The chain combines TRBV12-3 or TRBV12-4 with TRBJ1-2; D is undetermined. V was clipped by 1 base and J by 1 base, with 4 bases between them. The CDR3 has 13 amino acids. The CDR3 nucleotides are TGTGCCAGCAGTTTAGGGGATAACTATGGCTACACCTTC. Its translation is CASSLGDNYGYTF.

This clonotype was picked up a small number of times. Written as DNA, the CDR3 is TGTGCCATCAGTGAGATACGGCGGGGGGGGCGACCCATTTCTGGCTACACCTTC. This translates into CAISEIRRGGRPISGYTF. The chain recombines TRBV10-3 with TRBJ1-2, with a possible D match to TRBD1 (6 bases). The CDR3 length is 18 residues. Germline CDR1 reads ENHRY; CDR2 reads SYGVKD. V shed 2 bases and J shed 7 bases, with 26 bases lying between them.

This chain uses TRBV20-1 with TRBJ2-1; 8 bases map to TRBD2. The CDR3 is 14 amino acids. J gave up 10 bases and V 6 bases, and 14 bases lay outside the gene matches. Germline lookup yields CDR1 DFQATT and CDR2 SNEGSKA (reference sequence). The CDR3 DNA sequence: TGCAGTGCCCGCGGGCGGGAGGCCGATCGAGAGCAGTTCTTC. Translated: CSARGREADREQFF.

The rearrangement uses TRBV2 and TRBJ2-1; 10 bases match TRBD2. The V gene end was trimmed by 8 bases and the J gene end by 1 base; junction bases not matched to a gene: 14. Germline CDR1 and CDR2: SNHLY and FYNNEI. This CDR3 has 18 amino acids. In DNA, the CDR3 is TGTGCCAGCGTATCGCTAGCGGGAGTGGGAGGATCCTACAATGAGCAGTTCTTC. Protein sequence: CASVSLAGVGGSYNEQFF.

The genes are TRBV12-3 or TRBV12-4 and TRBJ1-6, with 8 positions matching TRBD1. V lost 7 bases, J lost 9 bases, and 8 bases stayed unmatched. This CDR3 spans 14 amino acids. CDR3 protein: CASTLGQGGSPLHF. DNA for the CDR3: TGTGCCAGCACCCTTGGACAGGGAGGTTCACCCCTCCACTTT.